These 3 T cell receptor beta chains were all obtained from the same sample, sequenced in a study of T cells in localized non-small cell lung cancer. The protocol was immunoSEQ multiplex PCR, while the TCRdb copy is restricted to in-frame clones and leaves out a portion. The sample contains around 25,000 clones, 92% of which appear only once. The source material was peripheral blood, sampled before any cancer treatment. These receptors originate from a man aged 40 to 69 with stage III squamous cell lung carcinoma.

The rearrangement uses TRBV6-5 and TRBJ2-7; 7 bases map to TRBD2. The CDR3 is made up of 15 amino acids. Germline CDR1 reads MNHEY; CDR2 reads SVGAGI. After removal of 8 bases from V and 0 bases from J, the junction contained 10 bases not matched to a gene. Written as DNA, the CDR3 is TGTGCCAGCGCCGCCGGGGGGAGCGTCTCCTACGAGCAGTACTTC. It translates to CASAAGGSVSYEQYF.

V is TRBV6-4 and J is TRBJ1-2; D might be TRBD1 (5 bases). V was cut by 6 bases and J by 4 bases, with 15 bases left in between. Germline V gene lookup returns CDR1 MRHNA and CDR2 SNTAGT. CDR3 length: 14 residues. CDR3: CASRQDFGAYGYTF. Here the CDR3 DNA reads TGTGCCAGCAGGCAGGACTTTGGGGCCTATGGCTACACCTTC.

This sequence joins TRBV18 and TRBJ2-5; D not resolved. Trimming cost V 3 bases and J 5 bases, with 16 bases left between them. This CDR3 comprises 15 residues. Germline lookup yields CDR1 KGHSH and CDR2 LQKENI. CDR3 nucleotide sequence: TGTGCCAGCTCACCTCTCAGCACCGTTTGGGAGACCCAGTACTTC. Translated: CASSPLSTVWETQYF.